This TCR beta chain was sequenced during a study of cytomegalovirus exposure and HLA in healthy donors. Per the germline V gene, CDR1 is MNHEY and CDR2 is SVGAGI. The V gene lost 6 bases and the J gene lost 8 bases, with 14 bases spanning the gap. The CDR3 runs to 14 residues. The repertoire was sequenced with immunoSEQ multiplex PCR; TCRdb's copy has only in-frame clones and lacks some. The sample records some 44,000 clones, about 94% being singletons. The chain joins TRBV6-5 to TRBJ1-6; D remains ambiguous. The sample taken for sequencing was PBMCs. The clonotype comes from a man between 18 and 35 years old in good health and CMV-seronegative. CDR3 DNA sequence: TGTGCCAGCAGACCCAGGCAGGACTATTCACCCCTCCACTTT. It yields the protein CASRPRQDYSPLHF.